This entry concerns a single T cell receptor (beta chain). The target antigen is unknown. The Oncomine TCR Beta short-read assay was what sequenced the DNA obtained from cultured CD4+ T cells. One entry per CDR3 protein results from TCRdb running MiXCR on the PCR reads. The sample lists thousands of distinct CDR3 sequences; 20% to 25% were seen once. CDR3 length equals 17 residues. Germline loops: CDR1 DFQATT, CDR2 SNEGSKA (reference sequence). After removal of 1 base from V and 5 bases from J, the junction contained 13 bases not matched to a gene. This entry belongs to a study of vaccination and CD4 T cells after COVID-19. Study findings and constraints: Spike mono-reactivity applied to 304 of 307 vaccine-specific clones detected in convalescent patients. For convalescent patients, a median 86.3% of reactive clones surfaced exclusively after vaccination.

Treatment noted: roughly 10-day PBMC culture with coronavirus spike peptide pools or control peptides (ViraFEST assay). Researchers collected the unexposed donor's CD4+ T cells before the COVID-19 pandemic (2011-2018). The chain has TRBV20-1 and TRBJ2-3; TRBD2 matches at 9 bases. This TCR was recovered from a human donor in good health. Sequenced: CD4+ T cells from blood, cultured in vitro. CDR3 residues: CSARVPKGDSGGDTQYF. The CDR3 coding sequence is TGCAGTGCTAGAGTCCCGAAGGGCGATAGCGGGGGAGATACGCAGTATTTT.